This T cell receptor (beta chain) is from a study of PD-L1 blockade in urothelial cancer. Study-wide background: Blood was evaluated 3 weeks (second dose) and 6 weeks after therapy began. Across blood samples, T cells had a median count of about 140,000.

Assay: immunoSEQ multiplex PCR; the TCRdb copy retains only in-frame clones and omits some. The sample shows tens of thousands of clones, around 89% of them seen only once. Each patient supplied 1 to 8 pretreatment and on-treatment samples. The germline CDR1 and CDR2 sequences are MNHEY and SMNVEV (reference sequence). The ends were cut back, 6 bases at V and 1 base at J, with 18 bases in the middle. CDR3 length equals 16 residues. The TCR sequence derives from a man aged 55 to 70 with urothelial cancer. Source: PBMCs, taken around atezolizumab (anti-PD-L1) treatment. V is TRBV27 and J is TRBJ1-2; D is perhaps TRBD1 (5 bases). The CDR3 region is CASSLSVGTRNYGYTF. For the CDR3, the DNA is TGTGCCAGCAGCCTATCAGTTGGGACTCGTAACTATGGCTACACCTTC.